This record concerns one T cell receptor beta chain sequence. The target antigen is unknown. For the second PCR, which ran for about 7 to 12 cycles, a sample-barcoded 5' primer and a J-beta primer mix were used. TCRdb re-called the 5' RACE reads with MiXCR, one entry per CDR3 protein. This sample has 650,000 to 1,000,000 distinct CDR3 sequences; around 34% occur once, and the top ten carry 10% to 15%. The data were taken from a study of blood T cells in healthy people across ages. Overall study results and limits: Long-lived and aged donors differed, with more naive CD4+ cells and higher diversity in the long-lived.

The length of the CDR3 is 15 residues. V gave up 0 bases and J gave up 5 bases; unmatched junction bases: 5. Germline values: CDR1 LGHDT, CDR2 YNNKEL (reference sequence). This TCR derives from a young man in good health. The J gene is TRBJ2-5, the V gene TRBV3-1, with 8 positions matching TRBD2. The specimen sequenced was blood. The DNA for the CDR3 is TGTGCCAGCAGCCAAGATGCGGGGGGCGGCGAGACCCAGTACTTC. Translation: CASSQDAGGGETQYF.